This paragraph reports one T cell receptor (beta chain). As yet, its antigen is unknown. The data derive from a study of blood T cells in healthy people across ages. Per individual sample, total RNA of at least 6 micrograms was extracted. Broader study findings: In older individuals, TCR beta diversity per million T cells was lower, falling roughly linearly with age.

Germline V gene lookup returns CDR1 SEHNR and CDR2 FQNEAQ (reference sequence). This CDR3 comprises 17 residues. Trimming left V 4 bases short and J 0 bases short, with 15 bases between. Primed by a sample-barcoded 5' primer and a J-beta primer mix, a second PCR proceeded for about 7 to 12 cycles. TCRdb called the 5' RACE reads again in MiXCR, with one record for every CDR3 protein. This table has 790,000 or so distinct CDR3 sequences, more than 55% appearing once. The sample consisted of blood. The clonotype originates from a man in his forties in good health. V is TRBV7-9 and J is TRBJ2-2; the D gene is possibly TRBD2 (7 bases). The CDR3 region has the DNA TGTGCCAGCAGCTCCCCCCCGGGGGGCGCGAACACCGGGGAGCTGTTTTTT. This encodes CASSSPPGGANTGELFF.